This entry lists 23 T cell receptor beta chains sequenced from one sample in a study of CD8 T cells in ankylosing spondylitis. TCRdb analysed the 5' RACE reads with MiXCR anew, one entry per CDR3 protein. The sample has fewer than 550,000 distinct CDR3 sequences, about 5.2% seen once. Their antigens remain unidentified. Study-level results: A TCR beta motif of eight or nine highly homologous variants seemed to mark ankylosing spondylitis blood.

Sequenced input: blood, either unsorted or a sorted T cell fraction (not recorded which). The source of these receptors is a male donor with ankylosing spondylitis.

This clonotype was detected ten times or more. This chain uses TRBV27 with TRBJ2-7; 13 bases line up with TRBD2. After removal of 6 bases from V and 3 bases from J, the junction contained 2 bases not matched to a gene. Germline V CDR1 and CDR2: MNHEY, SMNVEV (reference sequence). The length of the CDR3 is 14 residues. CDR3 amino acids: CASSGLAGDYEQYF. DNA of the CDR3: TGTGCCAGCAGCGGACTAGCGGGAGACTACGAGCAGTACTTC.

V and J are TRBV4-1 and TRBJ1-5; D is undetermined. Germline values: CDR1 MGHRA, CDR2 YSYEKL. There are 13 residues in the CDR3. Trimming left V 3 bases short and J 6 bases short, with 9 bases between. CDR3 region: CASSQLRRQPQHF. Written as DNA, the CDR3 is TGCGCCAGCAGCCAGTTAAGGCGTCAGCCCCAGCATTTT.

This clonotype came up a few times. V gene TRBV6-6 combines with J gene TRBJ2-1; D possibly uses TRBD1 or TRBD2 (5 bases each). Germline CDR1 is MNHNY and CDR2 is SVGAGI (reference sequence). The CDR3 is made up of 13 amino acids. V lost 9 bases and J lost 8, with 17 bases in between. This CDR3 reads CASGGRTADEQFF. In nucleotides, the CDR3 is TGTGCCAGTGGGGGACGAACAGCCGATGAGCAGTTCTTC.

This clonotype was detected many times. The chain is built from TRBV7-9 and TRBJ1-6, with a possible D match to TRBD1 (6 bases). The CDR3 totals 14 residues. CDR1 is SEHNR, CDR2 FQNEAQ, per germline (reference sequence). V dropped 4 bases and J dropped 12 bases, with 16 bases sitting between them. CDR3 coding DNA: TGTGCCAGCAGCTCCCTGGCCCCCAGGGGACCCCTCCACTTT. It yields the protein CASSSLAPRGPLHF. Combining the CDR3 with reference TRBV7-9 and TRBJ1-6 gives the whole variable domain DTGVSQNPRHKITKRGQNVTFRCDPISEHNRLYWYRQTLGQGPEFLTYFQNEAQLEKSRLLSDRFSAERPKGSFSTLEIQRTEQGDSAMYLCASSSLAPRGPLHFGNGTRLTVT.

This clonotype came up many times. The genes are TRBV24-1 and TRBJ2-2, with D maybe TRBD2 (5 bases). The length of the CDR3 is 14 residues. Germline V gene sequence: CDR1 KGHDR, CDR2 SFDVKD. Trimming stripped 8 bases from V and 1 base from J, with 10 bases between. The CDR3 DNA follows: TGTGCCACCACCTCCGGGAAGAACACCGGGGAGCTGTTTTTT. This gives the protein CATTSGKNTGELFF.

This clonotype was picked up many times. V usage is TRBV4-3 and J usage is TRBJ1-2, with D perhaps matching TRBD1 (6 bases). The V and J ends lost 0 bases and 7 bases respectively, with 18 bases between them. This CDR3 is built from 16 residues. CDR1 is LGHNA and CDR2 is YSLEER in the germline V gene. This CDR3 is CASSQDLGRGFGGYTF. Written as DNA, the CDR3 is TGCGCCAGCAGCCAAGATTTAGGCAGGGGCTTTGGTGGCTACACCTTC.

This clonotype was observed at least ten times. The chain uses TRBV4-3 and TRBJ2-5; D unresolved. V lost 4 bases, J lost 0 bases, and 15 bases lay in between. Looked up from germline, CDR1 is LGHNA and CDR2 is YSLEER. The CDR3 covers 16 residues. The CDR3 loop reads CASSPDMTRYQETQYF. Written as DNA, the CDR3 is TGCGCCAGCAGCCCAGACATGACACGGTACCAAGAGACCCAGTACTTC.

This clonotype was picked up many times. V is TRBV7-9 and J is TRBJ1-2, with D unresolved. The CDR3 is made up of 13 amino acids. V was shortened by 4 bases and J by 3 bases, with 9 bases between the two germline ends. Germline V gene data show CDR1 as SEHNR and CDR2 as FQNEAQ (reference sequence). The CDR3 bases are TGTGCCAGCAGCTCTCCCGGGGACTATGGCTACACCTTC. Protein sequence: CASSSPGDYGYTF.

This clonotype was observed many times. The chain uses TRBV12-3 or TRBV12-4 and TRBJ2-7; no reliable D call. The CDR3 spans 15 residues. The V end was cut by 1 base, the J end by 1 base, with 11 bases between. Here the CDR3 reads CASSLEGRGSYEQYF. The CDR3 coding sequence is TGTGCCAGCAGTTTAGAGGGTCGCGGATCCTACGAGCAGTACTTC.

The CDR3 nucleotides are TGTGCCACCCGACAGACCCCTATTGCGAACACCGGGGAGCTGTTTTTT. This translates into CATRQTPIANTGELFF. The rearrangement joins TRBV10-3 to TRBJ2-2; the D gene is possibly TRBD1 (5 bases). Trimming shortened V by 10 bases and J by 0 bases, and 18 bases separated the two germline ends. Germline V gene data show CDR1 as ENHRY and CDR2 as SYGVKD. The CDR3 contains 16 residues.

Ten or more counts support this clonotype. This chain connects TRBV30 to TRBJ2-6; weak D call: TRBD2 (5 bases). V dropped 1 base and J dropped 16 bases, with 14 bases sitting between them. The CDR3 sequence is 12 residues long. Germline assignment: CDR1 GTSNPN and CDR2 SVGIG (reference sequence). In DNA, the CDR3 is TGTGCCTGGAGTGGCCGGAGGCTCCAACTGACTTTC. It translates to CAWSGRRLQLTF.

This clonotype has ten or more counts. The rearrangement uses TRBV15 and TRBJ1-6, with unresolved D. V was clipped by 3 bases and J by 13 bases, with 13 bases between them. The length of the CDR3 is 13 residues. CDR1 and CDR2 from the germline V gene are LNHNV and YYDKDF (reference sequence). CDR3 nucleotide sequence: TGTGCCACCAGCAGTCCCTCCGAGGTGCCCCTCCACTTT. Translated: CATSSPSEVPLHF.

At least ten counts were recorded for this clonotype. The chain employs TRBV13 and TRBJ1-1; 8 bases fit TRBD1. V trimming: 10 bases; J trimming: 1 base; junction bases outside the gene matches: 5. CDR1 is PRHDT and CDR2 is FYEKMQ in the germline V gene (reference sequence). This CDR3 has 13 amino acids. The DNA for the CDR3 is TGTGCCACTAGGGGACAGGAGAACACTGAAGCTTTCTTT. Translated: CATRGQENTEAFF.

This clonotype was seen repeatedly, ten times or more. This sequence joins TRBV5-1 and TRBJ1-1; tentative D call: TRBD1 (5 bases). Germline V lookup: CDR1 SGHRS, CDR2 YFSETQ. V lost 3 bases and J lost 2, with 14 bases in between. The CDR3 runs to 15 residues. CDR3 DNA: TGCGCCAGCAGCTACTCCGGGACTCTCAACACTGAAGCTTTCTTT. It is translated as CASSYSGTLNTEAFF. Drawing the rest from reference TRBV5-1 and TRBJ1-1, the complete variable domain is KAGVTQTPRYLIKTRGQQVTLSCSPISGHRSVSWYQQTPGQGLQFLFEYFSETQRNKGNFPGRFSGRQFSNSRSEMNVSTLELGDSALYLCASSYSGTLNTEAFFGQGTRLTVV.

Ten or more counts support this clonotype. This sequence joins TRBV18 and TRBJ2-3; D might be TRBD2 (5 bases). The V end lost 3 bases, the J end lost 0 bases, and 16 bases lay between the germline ends. The CDR3 consists of 17 residues. Germline V gene lookup returns CDR1 KGHSH and CDR2 LQKENI. CDR3 nucleotide sequence: TGTGCCAGCTCACCCCTCCGGGGAAGCGATAGCACAGATACGCAGTATTTT. Translating it yields CASSPLRGSDSTDTQYF.

This clonotype came up many times. The J gene is TRBJ1-1, the V gene TRBV7-2; D gene ambiguous. Germline values: CDR1 SGHTA, CDR2 FQGNSA. Trimming left V 0 bases short and J 6 bases short, with 11 bases between. The CDR3 has 14 residues. Here the CDR3 DNA reads TGTGCCAGCAGCTTAGCAAGGGTAGTGGCTGAAGCTTTCTTT. Its translation: CASSLARVVAEAFF.

This clonotype was found many times. J is TRBJ2-3 and V is TRBV7-9; TRBD2 matches at 8 bases. Per germline, CDR1 SEHNR and CDR2 FQNEAQ (reference sequence). The CDR3 consists of 15 residues. V lost 8 bases and J lost 3; bases outside the gene matches: 10. The CDR3 loop reads CASLKRESGTDTQYF. The CDR3 DNA follows: TGTGCCAGCCTTAAGCGGGAGAGTGGAACAGATACGCAGTATTTT.

In its sample, this clonotype was seen once. Germline is not matched at one junction end, which may reflect a read error. The chain recombines TRBV12-3 or TRBV12-4 with TRBJ2-7; the match to TRBD2 covers 9 bases. The CDR3 covers 18 residues. As DNA, the CDR3 is TGTGCCATCAGTTTAAAGGCTAGCGGGACCGGAGGTTCCTACGAGCAGTACTTC. Its translation is CAISLKASGTGGSYEQYF.

This clonotype was counted ten times or more. The chain joins TRBV20-1 to TRBJ2-1, with TRBD2 as a possible D gene (7 bases). The CDR3 covers 16 residues. The germline V and J ends were trimmed by 5 bases and 1 base, with 18 bases remaining between them. The V gene's germline CDR1 is DFQATT and CDR2 SNEGSKA (reference sequence). Here the CDR3 DNA reads TGCAGTGCTCGGGGAGGGGGAGGGAAGTCCTACAATGAGCAGTTCTTC. This translates into CSARGGGGKSYNEQFF.

This clonotype was seen more than once but under ten times. The genes are TRBV3-1 and TRBJ2-7; 8 positions match TRBD2. The CDR3 has 15 amino acids. V trimming: 6 bases; J trimming: 1 base; junction bases outside the gene matches: 8. Germline V gives CDR1 LGHDT, CDR2 YNNKEL (reference sequence). The CDR3 sequence is CASSRTSGESYEQYF. The CDR3 DNA reads TGTGCCAGCAGTCGTACTAGCGGAGAGTCCTACGAGCAGTACTTC.

This clonotype was counted at least ten times. This chain joins TRBV4-2 and TRBJ1-1; no clear D gene. V lost 4 bases and J 0 bases, leaving 15 bases between the germline ends. The CDR3 consists of 16 residues. CDR1 is LGHNA, CDR2 YNFKEQ, per germline. CDR3 loop: CASSPAGSNMNTEAFF. DNA for the CDR3: TGTGCCAGCAGCCCAGCAGGTAGTAATATGAACACTGAAGCTTTCTTT.

This clonotype was seen a few times. This chain joins TRBV28 and TRBJ2-7; no definite D call. Germline V gives CDR1 MDHEN, CDR2 SYDVKM. The V and J ends lost 7 bases and 4 bases respectively, with 17 bases between them. The CDR3 is 14 amino acids. CDR3 sequence (DNA): TGTGCCAGCACCTCACCCCCTAATTGGTACGAGCAGTACTTC. It translates to CASTSPPNWYEQYF.

The chain carries TRBV5-6 and TRBJ2-5; 8 bases match TRBD1. The CDR3 contains 15 residues. Per germline, CDR1 SGHDT and CDR2 YYEEEE. V shed 1 base and J 5 bases; nucleotides not matched to a gene: 7. The CDR3 region has the DNA TGTGCCAGCAGCTTGTCAGGGGGCGGCGGGGAGACCCAGTACTTC. Translated: CASSLSGGGGETQYF.